The rows below give T cell receptor beta chains drawn from one sample of a study of shared clonotypes between healthy human individuals. Clones were read by immunoSEQ multiplex PCR, and TCRdb kept only the in-frame ones, dropping some. Of more than 400,000 clones listed, 95% to 97% were seen once; the top ten hold about 0.064%. The sample comprised naive CD4+ T cells sorted from blood. These receptors all come from a woman between 25 and 40 years old in good health. CDR3s include the opening cysteine and the closing phenylalanine or tryptophan. D genes are given only for firm matches. Clone size appears in some rows only: once, few, many, or a class for an expanded clone.

cdr3_length clone_size d_call j_call v_call cdr3_nt cdr3_aa
12 few - TRBJ1-2 TRBV28 TGTGCCAGCAGCTGGACCGACTATGGCTACACCTTC CASSWTDYGYTF
15 - TRBD1 TRBJ2-7 TRBV28 TGTGCCAGCAGTGGGGACAGAAACCCCTCCTACGAGCAGTACTTC CASSGDRNPSYEQYF
15 - - TRBJ1-5 TRBV6-1 TGTGCCAGCAGTGCACGACGGGATAGCAATCAGCCCCAGCATTTT CASSARRDSNQPQHF
13 - - TRBJ1-2 TRBV28 TGTGCCAGCACCTCCGGGACGGATTATGGCTACACCTTC CASTSGTDYGYTF
14 - - TRBJ2-1 TRBV2 TGTGCCAGCAGACGGGAGAGCTCCTACAATGAGCAGTTCTTC CASRRESSYNEQFF
16 - - TRBJ2-1 TRBV28 TGTGCCAGCAGTTTGGGGACTCGCAGCTCCTACAATGAGCAGTTCTTC CASSLGTRSSYNEQFF
13 - - TRBJ2-7 TRBV11-2 TGTGCCAGCAGCTTACACCAGACCTACGAGCAGTACTTC CASSLHQTYEQYF
13 - - TRBJ2-7 TRBV7-2 TGTGCCAGCAGCCTCCAACAGGTCGACGAGCAGTACTTC CASSLQQVDEQYF
16 - - TRBJ2-7 TRBV4-1 TGCGCCAGCAGCCAAAGACCTAGCGCCCTTTATTACGAGCAGTACTTC CASSQRPSALYYEQYF
13 - - TRBJ2-4 TRBV29-1 TGCAGCGTTGAAGGCAGATTACAAAACATTCAGTACTTC CSVEGRLQNIQYF
13 - - TRBJ2-7 TRBV5-1 TGCGCCAGCAGCTCGGGCGGAACCTACGAGCAGTACTTC CASSSGGTYEQYF
12 - - TRBJ2-3 TRBV28 TGTGCCACGGGTCTACGCACAGATACGCAGTATTTT CATGLRTDTQYF
12 once - TRBJ2-5 TRBV28 TGTGCCAGCATCGGCCTCGGGGAGACCCAGTACTTC CASIGLGETQYF
14 - - TRBJ1-2 TRBV11-2 TGTGCCAGCAGCTCCCTCCGAAGTAACTATGGCTACACCTTC CASSSLRSNYGYTF
11 - - TRBJ1-2 TRBV30 TGTGCCTGGAGTGTGAGCTATGGCTACACCTTC CAWSVSYGYTF
14 - - TRBJ1-1 TRBV19 TGTGCCAGTAGTATAGATTCGAGGGACACTGAAGCTTTCTTT CASSIDSRDTEAFF
14 - - TRBJ2-1 TRBV7-3 TGTGCCAGCAGTCCCCAGAATTCCTACAATGAGCAGTTCTTC CASSPQNSYNEQFF
15 - - TRBJ2-2 TRBV7-8 TGTGCCAGCAGCCGAAGGGGGTTGTACACCGGGGAGCTGTTTTTT CASSRRGLYTGELFF
15 - TRBD1 TRBJ1-5 TRBV2 TGTGCCAGCAGTGAGGCGGGGACAGCCAATCAGCCCCAGCATTTT CASSEAGTANQPQHF
14 - - TRBJ1-1 TRBV6-6 TGTGCCAGCAGTAGGACGGATATGAACACTGAAGCTTTCTTT CASSRTDMNTEAFF
14 - - TRBJ1-6 TRBV28 TGTGCCAGCAGTTTAGGCAGCTATAATTCACCCCTCCACTTT CASSLGSYNSPLHF
13 - TRBD1 TRBJ2-7 TRBV11-3 TGTGCCAGCAGCTTAGCCAGGGACAGCGAGCAGTACTTC CASSLARDSEQYF
16 - TRBD2 TRBJ2-1 TRBV30 TGTGCCTGGAGTGTATGGGCTAGCGGGAGTATGGGGGAGCAGTTCTTC CAWSVWASGSMGEQFF
16 - TRBD1 TRBJ2-7 TRBV18 TGTGCCAGCTCACCCGCTTGGACAGGGGGCCCCTACGAGCAGTACTTC CASSPAWTGGPYEQYF
18 - TRBD1 TRBJ1-5 TRBV28 TGTGCCAGCAGTTTACCCGTTTATCGACAGGGTAGCAATCAGCCCCAGCATTTT CASSLPVYRQGSNQPQHF
12 - - TRBJ2-1 TRBV5-1 TGCGCCAGCGGCGACTCGGACAATGAGCAGTTCTTC CASGDSDNEQFF
14 - - TRBJ1-3 TRBV7-8 TGTGCCAGTCCGACAGCCAACTCTGGAAACACCATATATTTT CASPTANSGNTIYF
13 - - TRBJ1-2 TRBV6-5 TGTGCCAGCAGTTACGGGCATAACTATGGCTACACCTTC CASSYGHNYGYTF
14 once - TRBJ2-7 TRBV4-1 TGCGCCAGCAGCCTGGACCGGCGATCGGGAGAGCAGTACTTC CASSLDRRSGEQYF
16 - TRBD2 TRBJ2-1 TRBV12-5 TGTGCTAGTGGTTTGTGGGTGGCGGGAGATCGGAATGAGCAGTTCTTC CASGLWVAGDRNEQFF
12 - TRBD1 TRBJ2-7 TRBV5-4 TGTGCCAGCAGCCGGACAGGGAACGAGCAGTACTTC CASSRTGNEQYF
16 - - TRBJ2-2 TRBV4-1 TGCGCCAGCAGCCAAGAGGGTGGGAGCGGCACCGGGGAGCTGTTTTTT CASSQEGGSGTGELFF
15 - TRBD2 TRBJ2-1 TRBV4-1 TGCGCCAGCAGCCAAGAGTCAGCGGGAGGGGGGGAGCAGTTCTTC CASSQESAGGGEQFF
15 once - TRBJ1-3 TRBV13 TGTGCCAGCAGCCATGGACAGAGCTCTGGAAACACCATATATTTT CASSHGQSSGNTIYF
13 - - TRBJ1-1 TRBV10-1 TGCGCCAGCAGTGAGTCTGAGGTGGGGTCGGCTTTCTTT CASSESEVGSAFF
14 - - TRBJ1-3 TRBV28 TGTGCCAGCAGGTTCTTTGGGGTTGGAAACACCATATATTTT CASRFFGVGNTIYF
15 - TRBD2 TRBJ2-7 TRBV19 TGTGCCAGTAGTAGACTAGCGGGAGATTCCTACGAGCAGTACTTC CASSRLAGDSYEQYF
15 once TRBD2 TRBJ2-7 TRBV6-1 TGTGCCAGCAGATATGGGGCTAGCGGGAGATACGAGCAGTACTTC CASRYGASGRYEQYF